This T cell receptor (beta chain) was retrieved from a study of shared clonotypes between healthy human individuals. V was trimmed by 3 bases and J by 6 bases, leaving 18 bases between them. Germline lookup yields CDR1 MDHEN and CDR2 SYDVKM. The CDR3 is 16 residues long. Profiled with immunoSEQ multiplex PCR; TCRdb holds only in-frame clones, not every one. The sample has some 530,000 clones; over 70% are singletons. The chain combines TRBV28 with TRBJ1-5; tentative D call: TRBD1 (6 bases). Sequencing used PBMCs. This TCR derives from a woman aged 40-49 years in good health. Some clones in this sample may be carry-over from other donors' samples. In nucleotides, the CDR3 is TGTGCCAGCAGTTTCAACAGGGTCCCCCCACTTCAGCCCCAGCATTTT. Encoded protein: CASSFNRVPPLQPQHF.